The 5 T cell receptor beta chains below all came from one sample that was sequenced in a study of shared clonotypes between healthy human individuals. Some clones are missing from TCRdb's copy, which holds only in-frame ones; the method was immunoSEQ multiplex PCR. Counted here are approximately 510,000 clones, less than 85% occurring once; the ten biggest clones make up 10% to 15%. Specimen: PBMCs. The receptors stem from a middle-aged woman in good health. Some clones in this sample may be carry-over from other donors' samples.

The chain combines TRBV6-5 with TRBJ2-7, with 8 bases lining up with TRBD2. There are 14 residues in the CDR3. Germline V gene sequence: CDR1 MNHEY, CDR2 SVGAGI. V lost 9 bases and J lost 5; bases outside the gene matches: 12. The CDR3 protein is CASCGLADDHEQYF. DNA for the CDR3: TGTGCCAGTTGCGGACTAGCAGACGATCACGAGCAGTACTTC.

V and J are TRBV19 and TRBJ1-5, with D perhaps TRBD1 (5 bases). Germline-derived CDR1 and CDR2 are LNHDA and SQIVND (reference sequence). V was clipped by 3 bases and J by 7 bases, with 10 bases between them. The CDR3 extends over 13 amino acids. CDR3 sequence reads: CASSIRVGQPQHF. For the CDR3, the DNA is TGTGCCAGTAGTATCAGGGTAGGCCAGCCCCAGCATTTT.

The chain is built from TRBV10-3 and TRBJ1-5, with no clear D. This CDR3 comprises 15 residues. V was pared by 4 bases and J by 0 bases, with 10 bases between. The V gene's germline CDR1 is ENHRY and CDR2 SYGVKD. CDR3 DNA: TGTGCCATCAGTGCCTCGGGTATTAGCAATCAGCCCCAGCATTTT. It yields the protein CAISASGISNQPQHF.

The rearrangement joins TRBV5-1 to TRBJ2-1; D may match TRBD1 or TRBD2 (5 bases each). The germline gives CDR1 SGHRS, CDR2 YFSETQ. Trimming cost V 2 bases and J 7 bases, with 16 bases left between them. The CDR3 totals 15 residues. The CDR3 sequence: CASSFSPGAQNEQFF. The CDR3 bases are TGCGCCAGCAGCTTCAGCCCCGGGGCCCAGAATGAGCAGTTCTTC.

The J gene is TRBJ2-3, the V gene TRBV11-2; D is perhaps TRBD1 or TRBD2 (5 bases each). This CDR3 contains 14 residues. V lost 3 bases to trimming and J lost 2 bases, with 9 bases between them. Germline V CDR1 and CDR2: SGHAT, FQNNGV. The CDR3 sequence is CASSLPGPTDTQYF. CDR3 in DNA: TGTGCCAGCAGCTTGCCGGGACCCACAGATACGCAGTATTTT.